These 29 T cell receptor beta chains came from one sample sequenced in a study of T-cell memory formation after mild COVID-19. TCRdb reanalysed the 5' RACE reads using MiXCR and keeps one entry per CDR3 protein. The table records 90,000 to 120,000 distinct CDR3 sequences, approximately 15% of them present only once. The sample taken for sequencing was PBMCs or a T cell subset sorted from them (not recorded which). The receptor source for this set is a young man who had mild COVID-19 (a few samples of this study predate the infection). Cell type and time point are not known.

This clonotype has a handful of counts. The chain is built from TRBV6-2 or TRBV6-3 and TRBJ1-5, with D possibly being TRBD1 (6 bases). The germline gives CDR1 MNHEY, CDR2 SVGEGT. The CDR3 contains 16 residues. The V end was cut by 2 bases, the J end by 2 bases, with 13 bases between. DNA of the CDR3: TGTGCCAGCAGTTACCCGTCGAGGGGGGGCAATCAGCCCCAGCATTTT. Translated: CASSYPSRGGNQPQHF.

This clonotype was seen a handful of times. This chain uses TRBV7-6 with TRBJ1-1; TRBD1 is a possible D gene (6 bases). With 3 bases removed from V and 11 bases from J, the gap between germline ends came to 13 bases. From germline, CDR1 is SGHVS and CDR2 FNYEAQ. This CDR3 comprises 12 residues. The CDR3 sequence is CASSFGGGDAFF. In DNA, the CDR3 is TGTGCCAGCAGCTTCGGGGGCGGGGATGCTTTCTTT.

This chain joins TRBV2 and TRBJ1-5; perhaps TRBD1 as D (6 bases). Germline lookup yields CDR1 SNHLY and CDR2 FYNNEI. The CDR3 extends over 13 amino acids. This CDR3 reads CAYGAGAGQPQHF. The CDR3 nucleotides read TGTGCATACGGGGCAGGGGCGGGTCAGCCCCAGCATTTT.

This clonotype came up a few times. The gene calls are TRBV20-1 and TRBJ2-7; D is unresolved. V lost 2 bases and J 7 bases, leaving 15 bases between the germline ends. The germline V gene has CDR1 DFQATT and CDR2 SNEGSKA (reference sequence). The CDR3 contains 13 residues. CDR3 coding DNA: TGCAGTGCTAGATCGACGATCGCGAGGGAGCAGTACGTC. The encoded protein is CSARSTIAREQYV.

J is TRBJ1-1 and V is TRBV9; no definite D call. The CDR3 totals 15 residues. Trimming cost V 2 bases and J 1 base, with 12 bases left between them. CDR1 is SGDLS and CDR2 is YYNGEE in the germline V gene. CDR3 sequence (DNA): TGTGCCAGCAGCGTCCTCCGTGGCAAGAACACTGAAGCTTTCTTT. This codes for CASSVLRGKNTEAFF. The full variable domain, completed using reference TRBV9 and TRBJ1-1, is DSGVTQTPKHLITATGQRVTLRCSPRSGDLSVYWYQQSLDQGLQFLIQYYNGEERAKGNILERFSAQQFPDLHSELNLSSLELGDSALYFCASSVLRGKNTEAFFGQGTRLTVV.

This clonotype was seen more than once but under ten times. J is TRBJ1-1 and V is TRBV27; 10 bases fit TRBD1. CDR3 length: 17 amino acids. V shed 5 bases, J shed 4 bases, and the junction held 13 bases outside the gene matches. CDR1 and CDR2 (germline): MNHEY, SMNVEV (reference sequence). For the CDR3, the DNA is TGTGCCAGCAGTCTCGTACGGACAGGGGGACGTGCCACTGAAGCTTTCTTT. This sequence encodes CASSLVRTGGRATEAFF.

This clonotype appeared many times. One junction end disagrees with the germline gene, perhaps due to a read error. The gene calls are TRBV7-2 and TRBJ2-7; D gene unclear. Germline loops: CDR1 SGHTA, CDR2 FQGNSA. CDR3 length equals 16 residues. CDR3 nucleotides: TGTGCCAGCAGCTCGACGGCCGCGCGTAACCCCTACGCGCAGTACTTC. It yields the protein CASSSTAARNPYAQYF. Complete variable domain (other parts from reference TRBV7-2 and TRBJ2-7): GAGVSQSPSNKVTEKGKDVELRCDPISGHTALYWYRQSLGQGLEFLIYFQGNSAPDKSGLPSDRFSAERTGGSVSTLTIQRTQQEDSAVYLCASSSTAARNPYAQYFGPGTRLTVT.

This clonotype turned up a few times. This chain links TRBV23-1 with TRBJ2-5; TRBD1 matches 7 bases. TRBV23-1 is labeled an ORF, and its function is uncertain. The CDR3 length is 15 residues. Losses at the gene ends were 3 bases for V and 5 bases for J; bases not matched to a gene: 9. CDR3 bases: TGCGCCAGCAGTCACCCCTCAGGGGGTGGGGAGACCCAGTACTTC. It yields the protein CASSHPSGGGETQYF.

On this clonotype: One end of the junction fails to match germline, which may point to a read error. The chain uses TRBV6-5 and TRBJ2-1, with TRBD2 identical over 11 bases. This CDR3 comprises 15 residues. Per the germline V gene, CDR1 is MNHEY and CDR2 is SVGAGI. The CDR3 DNA reads TGTGCCAGCAGTCCCTCTAGCGGGGGGTACAATGAGCAGTTATTC. Translating it yields CASSPSSGGYNEQLF.

This clonotype was observed a few times. The rearrangement uses TRBV7-6 and TRBJ2-1; D is unresolved. Germline V gives CDR1 SGHVS, CDR2 FNYEAQ. This CDR3 has 14 amino acids. Trimming took off 0 bases at V and 6 bases at J, with 9 bases between the two ends. As DNA, the CDR3 is TGTGCCAGCAGCTTAGCCTCCGGAGTCAATGAGCAGTTCTTC. The encoded protein is CASSLASGVNEQFF.

This chain links TRBV9 with TRBJ2-3, with a possible D match to TRBD1 (5 bases). The CDR3 contains 14 residues. V lost 0 bases and J 6 bases, leaving 11 bases between the germline ends. Germline CDR1 and CDR2: SGDLS and YYNGEE. The CDR3 region is CASSVDSKGDTQYF. As DNA, the CDR3 is TGTGCCAGCAGCGTAGACTCCAAGGGGGATACGCAGTATTTT.

In DNA form, the CDR3 reads TGTGCCAGCAGTTGGGAAGCTAGCAATCAGCCCCAGCATTTT. This sequence encodes CASSWEASNQPQHF. V and J are TRBV12-3 or TRBV12-4 and TRBJ1-5, with D unresolved. The CDR3 sequence is 14 residues long. Trimming removed 4 bases at V and 0 bases at J, with 7 bases between.

This clonotype was counted only a few times. The chain couples TRBV12-3 or TRBV12-4 to TRBJ2-5; D is undetermined. V was shortened by 5 bases and J by 5 bases, with 24 bases between the two germline ends. The CDR3 loop spans 17 amino acids. The CDR3 sequence is CASSPPFSVLFGETQYF. The CDR3 coding sequence is TGTGCCAGCAGTCCGCCCTTTTCAGTACTCTTCGGCGAGACCCAGTACTTC.

The CDR3 coding sequence is TGCGCCAGCAGCCCACTCGCGAACACTGAAGCTTTCTTT. The encoded protein is CASSPLANTEAFF. The V call is TRBV5-1, the J call TRBJ1-1; D unresolved. V lost 4 bases to trimming and J lost 1 base, with 8 bases between them. This CDR3 is 13 amino acids long. Germline assignment: CDR1 SGHRS and CDR2 YFSETQ.

The sample holds many counts of this clonotype. The gene calls are TRBV4-1 and TRBJ1-5, with D perhaps matching TRBD1 (5 bases). From germline, CDR1 is MGHRA and CDR2 YSYEKL. V was cut by 0 bases and J by 4 bases, with 10 bases left in between. The CDR3 spans 15 residues. This chain's CDR3 is CASSQDLGTNQPQHF. CDR3 nucleotide sequence: TGCGCCAGCAGCCAAGATCTGGGGACTAATCAGCCCCAGCATTTT.

V is TRBV4-3 and J is TRBJ2-1; D may be TRBD1 or TRBD2 (5 bases each). Germline CDR1 and CDR2: LGHNA and YSLEER. The ends were cut back, 4 bases at V and 6 bases at J, with 10 bases in the middle. The CDR3 covers 13 residues. Here the CDR3 DNA reads TGCGCCAGCAGCCTTGGGACCTTCAATGAGCAGTTCTTC. It encodes CASSLGTFNEQFF.

In its sample, this clonotype was seen a few times. The chain has TRBV4-1 and TRBJ1-1, with D possibly being TRBD1 (5 bases). V shed 0 bases and J shed 3 bases, with 11 bases lying between them. Germline V gives CDR1 MGHRA, CDR2 YSYEKL. CDR3 length: 15 amino acids. The CDR3 DNA sequence: TGCGCCAGCAGCCAAGAACGGGGCGGGGACACTGAAGCTTTCTTT. Protein sequence: CASSQERGGDTEAFF.

This clonotype was observed at least ten times. The gene calls are TRBV6-5 and TRBJ2-7; D is undetermined. The V gene lost 0 bases and the J gene lost 7 bases, with 19 bases spanning the gap. This CDR3 is built from 16 residues. The V gene's germline CDR1 is MNHEY and CDR2 SVGAGI. CDR3 residues: CASSYSPRTVVTEQYF. The CDR3 nucleotides are TGTGCCAGCAGTTACTCGCCCCGGACGGTGGTTACGGAGCAGTACTTC.

This clonotype appeared a few times. The chain uses TRBV6-5 and TRBJ2-1; no definite D call. CDR3 length: 13 residues. Trimming stripped 5 bases from V and 5 bases from J, with 10 bases between. Germline V lookup: CDR1 MNHEY, CDR2 SVGAGI. CDR3 in amino acids: CASSERHHNEQFF. The CDR3 DNA follows: TGTGCCAGCAGTGAACGTCATCACAATGAGCAGTTCTTC.

This clonotype was detected ten times or more. CDR3 sequence: CSVVRGRTDTQYF. CDR3 nucleotides: TGCAGCGTTGTTCGGGGGCGCACAGATACGCAGTATTTT. This sequence joins TRBV29-1 and TRBJ2-3; D is perhaps TRBD1 or TRBD2 (6 bases each). CDR1 and CDR2 from the germline V gene are SQVTM and ANQGSEA. Trimming left V 4 bases short and J 1 base short, with 9 bases between. The CDR3 has 13 residues.

This clonotype was counted only a few times. V gene TRBV7-7 combines with J gene TRBJ2-2; possible D gene TRBD1, 5 bases. The CDR3 sequence is 14 residues long. Germline lookup yields CDR1 SSHAT and CDR2 FNYEAQ (reference sequence). Trimming removed 3 bases from V and 2 bases from J, with 7 bases in between. The CDR3 nucleotides read TGTGCCAGCAGCTTGACAGTCAACACCGGGGAGCTGTTTTTT. It encodes CASSLTVNTGELFF.

This clonotype appeared many times. The rearrangement joins TRBV7-9 to TRBJ2-1, with 8 bases lining up with TRBD2. J gave up 2 bases and V 7 bases, and 4 bases lay outside the gene matches. The CDR3 length is 14 residues. Germline loops: CDR1 SEHNR, CDR2 FQNEAQ (reference sequence). CDR3 sequence reads: CASTPGGTYNEQFF. CDR3 nucleotides: TGTGCCAGCACCCCGGGGGGGACCTACAATGAGCAGTTCTTC.

This clonotype was seen many times. The genes are TRBV9 and TRBJ1-1; the match to TRBD1 covers 7 bases. This CDR3 contains 15 residues. Trimming removed 3 bases from V and 6 bases from J; junction bases left unmatched: 11. Looked up from germline, CDR1 is SGDLS and CDR2 is YYNGEE. The CDR3 region has the DNA TGTGCCAGCAGCGCGAAGGGAGGGGGCTCGTCTGAAGCTTTCTTT. Protein product: CASSAKGGGSSEAFF.

This clonotype showed up just a few times. CDR3 loop: CASSLLDHTEAFF. The CDR3 DNA reads as TGTGCCAGCAGTCTCCTGGACCACACTGAAGCTTTCTTT. The chain joins TRBV12-3 or TRBV12-4 to TRBJ1-1; D gene uncertain. The CDR3 has 13 amino acids. Between the trimmed V and J ends, which lost 5 bases and 3 bases, there was a span of 10 bases.

This clonotype was found a few times. The chain links TRBV4-3 to TRBJ1-1; 12 positions match TRBD1. Germline values: CDR1 LGHNA, CDR2 YSLEER. The junction had 9 bases not matched to a gene; V was cut back by 0 bases and J by 4 bases. This CDR3 has 18 amino acids. CDR3 amino acids: CASSQDWGQGARSTEAFF. CDR3 sequence (DNA): TGCGCCAGCAGCCAAGATTGGGGACAGGGGGCGCGAAGCACTGAAGCTTTCTTT.

With regard to this clonotype: A read error may produce the germline difference seen at one junction end. V usage is TRBV11-2 and J usage is TRBJ2-5; perhaps TRBD2 as D (6 bases). This CDR3 region has 14 residues. Germline CDR1 reads SGHAT; CDR2 reads FQNNGV. In DNA form, the CDR3 reads TGTGCCAGCAGCTTAGCCCCCGGTCGGGAGACCCAGCACTTC. This encodes CASSLAPGRETQHF.

V is TRBV6-5 and J is TRBJ1-6; D gene uncertain. In germline, CDR1 is MNHEY, CDR2 SVGAGI. The CDR3 length is 14 residues. Trimming removed 0 bases at V and 14 bases at J, with 14 bases between. CDR3 protein: CASSYSVAGLSLHF. The DNA for the CDR3 is TGTGCCAGCAGTTACTCGGTTGCGGGTTTATCCCTCCACTTT.

This sequence joins TRBV5-1 and TRBJ2-3, with D perhaps TRBD2 (5 bases). Germline lookup yields CDR1 SGHRS and CDR2 YFSETQ. The CDR3 covers 15 residues. The ends were cut back, 1 base at V and 1 base at J, with 10 bases in the middle. The CDR3 reads CASSLILEGTDTQYF. The CDR3 DNA is TGCGCCAGCAGCTTGATACTAGAGGGCACAGATACGCAGTATTTT.

This clonotype has at least ten counts. The chain employs TRBV25-1 and TRBJ2-7; D gene uncertain. Deletions cut 1 base from V and 0 bases from J, with 13 bases between. The CDR3 spans 16 residues. Germline V gives CDR1 MGHDK, CDR2 SYGVNS. For the CDR3, the DNA is TGTGCCAGCAGTGAATTGGGTCAAGCTATCTCCTACGAGCAGTACGTC. Translated, it gives CASSELGQAISYEQYV.